The 31 T cell receptor beta chains given below trace back to one sample, sequenced in a study of blood T cell repertoires in COVID-19. Repertoires were generated with immunoSEQ multiplex PCR, while TCRdb's copy carries only in-frame clones and drops some. The sample yields approximately 170,000 clones, around four fifths seen once. Material: peripheral blood. The receptors here all came from a woman in her 70s who had recovered from COVID-19.

The V gene is TRBV23-1, the J gene TRBJ2-7; D gene unclear. TRBV23-1 is placed among ORFs of uncertain function. This CDR3 spans 9 amino acids. Deletions cut 9 bases from V and 4 bases from J, with 4 bases between. DNA for the CDR3: TGCGCCAGGTCGTACGAGCAGTACTTC. This encodes CARSYEQYF.

V and J are TRBV6-2 or TRBV6-3 and TRBJ1-2; D gene unclear. The CDR3 spans 15 residues. V was cut by 4 bases and J by 0 bases, with 12 bases left in between. In germline, CDR1 is MNHEY, CDR2 SVGEGT. CDR3 DNA: TGTGCCAGCAGTTCCGTTACGGGAGCTAACTATGGCTACACCTTC. The encoded protein is CASSSVTGANYGYTF.

Only one count was recorded for this clone. The chain joins TRBV7-9 to TRBJ2-3, with D perhaps matching TRBD2 (7 bases). Germline values: CDR1 SEHNR, CDR2 FQNEAQ (reference sequence). Trimming pared 1 base from V and 6 bases from J, leaving 14 bases between. CDR3 length equals 15 residues. This chain's CDR3 is CASSLGGGAWDTQYF. CDR3 nucleotides: TGTGCCAGCAGCTTAGGCGGGGGCGCCTGGGATACGCAGTATTTT.

This clone was counted only a few times. The rearrangement links TRBV4-2 to TRBJ2-3, with 14 nucleotides matching TRBD2. The CDR3 totals 18 residues. V shed 3 bases and J 2 bases; nucleotides not matched to a gene: 7. Germline CDR1 reads LGHNA; CDR2 reads YNFKEQ. The CDR3 bases are TGTGCCAGCAGCCACCGACTAGCGGGAGGGGGGGCCACAGATACGCAGTATTTT. It codes for CASSHRLAGGGATDTQYF.

The genes are TRBV18 and TRBJ2-7; TRBD1 agrees at 8 bases. After removal of 10 bases from V and 7 bases from J, the junction contained 9 bases not matched to a gene. From germline, CDR1 is KGHSH and CDR2 LQKENI. The CDR3 totals 12 residues. The CDR3 DNA reads TGTGCCACCACCGGACAGGGTTGGGAGCAGTACTTC. This translates into CATTGQGWEQYF.

V is TRBV28 and J is TRBJ1-1, with D possibly matching TRBD1 (5 bases). The V end lost 3 bases, the J end lost 4 bases, and 15 bases lay between the germline ends. The CDR3 runs to 15 residues. Germline lookup yields CDR1 MDHEN and CDR2 SYDVKM. CDR3 in DNA: TGTGCCAGCAGTTTTGACCGGTGGGGGGGCACTGAAGCTTTCTTT. This codes for CASSFDRWGGTEAFF. Filled out from reference TRBV28 and TRBJ1-1, the complete variable domain reads DVKVTQSSRYLVKRTGEKVFLECVQDMDHENMFWYRQDPGLGLRLIYFSYDVKMKEKGDIPEGYSVSREKKERFSLILESASTNQTSMYLCASSFDRWGGTEAFFGQGTRLTVV.

J is TRBJ1-2 and V is TRBV5-1, with D uncertain. Trimming took off 2 bases at V and 0 bases at J, with 8 bases between the two ends. The CDR3 totals 14 residues. Germline V gene sequence: CDR1 SGHRS, CDR2 YFSETQ. This CDR3 is CASSFETPNYGYTF. In DNA, the CDR3 is TGCGCCAGCAGCTTTGAGACACCTAACTATGGCTACACCTTC.

The chain has TRBV30 and TRBJ1-2; a weak D match, TRBD1 (5 bases). This CDR3 has 12 residues. CDR1 GTSNPN and CDR2 SVGIG come from the germline V gene (reference sequence). The ends were cut back, 1 base at V and 5 bases at J, with 8 bases in the middle. The CDR3 is CAWSGGGYGYTF. In DNA form, the CDR3 reads TGTGCCTGGAGTGGGGGGGGGTATGGCTACACCTTC.

The V gene is TRBV6-5, the J gene TRBJ2-1; 9 bases fit TRBD2. The V gene's germline CDR1 is MNHEY and CDR2 SVGAGI. This CDR3 has 12 amino acids. V dropped 8 bases and J dropped 7; count of bases not matched to a gene: 3. DNA of the CDR3: TGTGCCAGCCTTAGCGGGGGTAATGAGCAGTTCTTC. Protein: CASLSGGNEQFF.

The sample holds one count of this clone. The chain couples TRBV5-1 to TRBJ1-1; D may be TRBD1 (5 bases). V was trimmed by 7 bases and J by 1 base, leaving 14 bases between them. The CDR3 loop spans 14 amino acids. The V gene's germline CDR1 is SGHRS and CDR2 YFSETQ. This chain's CDR3 is CASFVGGTNTEAFF. The CDR3 nucleotides are TGCGCCAGCTTCGTGGGGGGAACGAACACTGAAGCTTTCTTT.

V is TRBV29-1 and J is TRBJ2-2; 8 bases fit TRBD2. The CDR3 has 16 residues. V trimming: 6 bases; J trimming: 1 base; junction bases outside the gene matches: 10. Germline loops: CDR1 SQVTM, CDR2 ANQGSEA. The CDR3 sequence: CSVLWRGAGNTGELFF. The CDR3, as DNA: TGCAGCGTCCTATGGCGGGGGGCCGGGAACACCGGGGAGCTGTTTTTT.

This chain connects TRBV9 to TRBJ2-4, with D possibly being TRBD2 (6 bases). Germline values: CDR1 SGDLS, CDR2 YYNGEE. The CDR3 contains 17 residues. Trimming pared 4 bases from V and 0 bases from J, leaving 17 bases between. This CDR3 reads CASSRGSRGAAKNIQYF. The CDR3 nucleotides read TGTGCCAGCAGCCGGGGGAGTAGGGGCGCAGCCAAAAACATTCAGTACTTC.

The CDR3 is CASSKVGGLGRRNSPLHF. In nucleotides, the CDR3 is TGTGCCAGCAGCAAAGTCGGGGGGCTCGGCAGAAGGAATTCACCCCTCCACTTT. J is TRBJ1-6 and V is TRBV21-1. TRBV21-1 represents a pseudogene. This CDR3 region has 18 residues.

The chain recombines TRBV6-5 with TRBJ1-1; TRBD1 is a possible D gene (6 bases). The CDR3 runs to 14 residues. Germline CDR1 MNHEY, CDR2 SVGAGI. V was cut by 6 bases and J by 1 base, with 12 bases left in between. CDR3 residues: CASRPGHANTEAFF. The CDR3 bases are TGTGCCAGCAGACCGGGACATGCGAACACTGAAGCTTTCTTT.

This chain connects TRBV5-4 to TRBJ1-2; D is unclear. The CDR3 has 15 amino acids. V lost 6 bases to trimming and J lost 4 bases, with 19 bases between them. The germline V gene encodes CDR1 SGHNT and CDR2 YYREEE (reference sequence). CDR3 sequence: CASTQRSPAGYGYTF. The CDR3 DNA reads TGTGCCAGCACCCAAAGGAGCCCGGCGGGCTATGGCTACACCTTC. The entire variable domain, with the rest obtained from reference TRBV5-4 and TRBJ1-2, is as follows: ETGVTQSPTHLIKTRGQQVTLRCSSQSGHNTVSWYQQALGQGPQFIFQYYREEENGRGNFPPRFSGLQFPNYSSELNVNALELDDSALYLCASTQRSPAGYGYTFGSGTRLTVV.

The gene calls are TRBV5-6 and TRBJ1-4; TRBD1 aligns across 10 bases. Germline-derived CDR1 and CDR2 are SGHDT and YYEEEE. CDR3 length: 15 amino acids. With 4 bases clipped from V and 7 bases from J, the junction kept 7 bases outside the gene matches. The DNA for the CDR3 is TGTGCCAGCAGCCCTGACAGGGGGCAGAGTGAAAAACTGTTTTTT. Residues: CASSPDRGQSEKLFF.

The genes are TRBV5-5 and TRBJ1-3; D possibly corresponds to TRBD1 (5 bases). Germline-derived CDR1 and CDR2 are SGHKS and YYEKEE (reference sequence). V was pared by 4 bases and J by 7 bases, with 12 bases between. This CDR3 has 13 residues. The CDR3 DNA follows: TGTGCCAGCAGCCCGGGGGGTTTGAACACCATATATTTT. It yields the protein CASSPGGLNTIYF.

The chain is built from TRBV12-3 or TRBV12-4 and TRBJ2-5; D unclear. This CDR3 is 11 amino acids long. V was shortened by 6 bases and J by 7 bases, with 9 bases between the two germline ends. The CDR3 sequence: CASSTLGTQYF. CDR3 sequence (DNA): TGTGCCAGCAGCACCCTCGGGACCCAGTACTTC.

The gene calls are TRBV4-2 and TRBJ1-2; perhaps TRBD1 as D (5 bases). The CDR3 has 14 residues. The germline V gene has CDR1 LGHNA and CDR2 YNFKEQ. The V end was cut by 1 base, the J end by 3 bases, with 9 bases between. For the CDR3, the DNA is TGTGCCAGCAGCCAAGGGCGGGACTACTATGGCTACACCTTC. This codes for CASSQGRDYYGYTF.

V gene TRBV7-2 combines with J gene TRBJ1-5, with 8 bases aligning to TRBD1. The V gene end was trimmed by 5 bases and the J gene end by 5 bases; junction bases not matched to a gene: 11. Germline V gene lookup returns CDR1 SGHTA and CDR2 FQGNSA. The CDR3 length is 16 residues. The CDR3 reads CASSDGTGGLHQPQHF. CDR3 coding DNA: TGTGCCAGCAGCGACGGGACAGGTGGATTACATCAGCCCCAGCATTTT.

This chain uses TRBV28 with TRBJ2-7, with 11 bases that match TRBD1. The CDR3 runs 17 residues. Germline V CDR1 and CDR2: MDHEN, SYDVKM. The trim removed 5 bases at V and 0 bases at J, leaving 9 bases unmatched. The CDR3 DNA sequence: TGTGCCAGCAGTCCGACCCCGGGACAGGGGGACTCCTACGAGCAGTACTTC. It codes for CASSPTPGQGDSYEQYF. The entire variable domain, with the rest obtained from reference TRBV28 and TRBJ2-7, is as follows: DVKVTQSSRYLVKRTGEKVFLECVQDMDHENMFWYRQDPGLGLRLIYFSYDVKMKEKGDIPEGYSVSREKKERFSLILESASTNQTSMYLCASSPTPGQGDSYEQYFGPGTRLTVT.

This clone showed up just a few times. V gene TRBV30 combines with J gene TRBJ2-2, with TRBD2 matching over 8 bases. CDR3 length equals 14 residues. Germline V gene data show CDR1 as GTSNPN and CDR2 as SVGIG (reference sequence). V trimming: 4 bases; J trimming: 3 bases; junction bases outside the gene matches: 4. CDR3 sequence: CAWTPGGDTGELFF. Written as DNA, the CDR3 is TGTGCCTGGACCCCCGGGGGGGACACCGGGGAGCTGTTTTTT.

V gene TRBV2 combines with J gene TRBJ2-2, with TRBD2 matching 11 bases. The CDR3 covers 18 residues. Germline lookup yields CDR1 SNHLY and CDR2 FYNNEI. V lost 1 base and J lost 2; bases outside the gene matches: 6. This CDR3 reads CASSEEPGLAANTGELFF. In DNA, the CDR3 is TGTGCCAGCAGTGAAGAACCGGGACTAGCGGCAAACACCGGGGAGCTGTTTTTT.

This clone was seen many times. The J gene is TRBJ1-2, the V gene TRBV27; D is ambiguous. This CDR3 is built from 13 residues. The V end was cut by 8 bases, the J end by 8 bases, with 18 bases between. Germline V gives CDR1 MNHEY, CDR2 SMNVEV (reference sequence). The CDR3, as DNA: TGTGCCAGCGGGTCAAAGTTCGGGGAAGGCTACACCTTC. Its translation is CASGSKFGEGYTF.

V usage is TRBV6-6 and J usage is TRBJ2-7; TRBD2 aligns across 14 bases. Germline CDR1 is MNHNY and CDR2 is SVGAGI (reference sequence). The junction had 5 bases not matched to a gene; V was cut back by 6 bases and J by 4 bases. The CDR3 length is 15 residues. In nucleotides, the CDR3 is TGTGCCAGCAGCCAGACTAGCGGGGGGGGGTACGAGCAGTACTTC. This encodes CASSQTSGGGYEQYF.

This clone was observed once. V is TRBV5-1 and J is TRBJ2-7; 7 positions agree with TRBD2. The germline CDR1 and CDR2 sequences are SGHRS and YFSETQ. The CDR3 is 14 amino acids. The V segment lost 5 bases and the J segment 4 bases; nucleotides outside the gene matches: 9. This CDR3 is CASRVGAGPYEQYF. Written as DNA, the CDR3 is TGCGCCAGCAGGGTAGGAGCGGGACCTTACGAGCAGTACTTC.

V usage is TRBV5-1 and J usage is TRBJ1-4; 8 bases match TRBD1. Trimming removed 3 bases from V and 8 bases from J; junction bases left unmatched: 21. The CDR3 is 19 residues long. Germline V lookup: CDR1 SGHRS, CDR2 YFSETQ. The CDR3 region has the DNA TGCGCCAGCAGCTCCCCTTCAGGGGGCTCTCTTGTAATCCCAGAAAAACTGTTTTTT. Translated: CASSSPSGGSLVIPEKLFF.

This clone was counted a single time. The genes are TRBV20-1 and TRBJ1-5; tentatively, D is TRBD1 (5 bases). This CDR3 region has 11 residues. V was cut by 4 bases and J by 11 bases, with 12 bases left in between. Germline CDR1 DFQATT, CDR2 SNEGSKA (reference sequence). CDR3 in amino acids: CSATREKAQHF. In nucleotides, the CDR3 is TGCAGTGCTACCAGGGAAAAGGCCCAGCATTTT.

This chain connects TRBV11-1 to TRBJ1-6; D uncertain. This CDR3 contains 13 residues. V dropped 5 bases and J dropped 6 bases, with 8 bases sitting between them. Germline values: CDR1 SGHAT, CDR2 FQDESV (reference sequence). CDR3 sequence: CASSPQLNSPLHF. For the CDR3, the DNA is TGTGCCAGCAGCCCGCAACTTAATTCACCCCTCCACTTT.

The genes are TRBV15 and TRBJ1-5, with TRBD1 matching 8 bases. The CDR3 runs to 16 residues. V shed 5 bases and J 4 bases; nucleotides not matched to a gene: 10. Germline V gene lookup returns CDR1 LNHNV and CDR2 YYDKDF (reference sequence). CDR3 coding DNA: TGTGCCACCAGCGAAGGGGCCGACAGGGGAAATCAGCCCCAGCATTTT. This codes for CATSEGADRGNQPQHF.

The chain uses TRBV4-1 and TRBJ1-2; no reliable D call. V was clipped by 4 bases and J by 6 bases, with 12 bases between them. The CDR3 contains 13 residues. Germline CDR1 and CDR2: MGHRA and YSYEKL. The CDR3 spells CASSPRPPHGYTF. The CDR3 DNA follows: TGCGCCAGCAGCCCGCGGCCCCCCCATGGCTACACCTTC.